The next 26 T cell receptor beta chains were all read from a single sample in a study of shared clonotypes between healthy human individuals. Using immunoSEQ multiplex PCR, the repertoire was profiled, and TCRdb retains in-frame clones only, with some absent. The sample has 900,000 to 1,200,000 clones, about 80% seen once; the top ten hold under 0.8%. Sequenced: memory CD4+ T cells from PBMCs. Specified subset: CD45RA-negative fraction. Receptor source: a man between 18 and 29 years old in good health. Some clones in this sample may be carry-over from other donors' samples.

V usage is TRBV28 and J usage is TRBJ2-2; TRBD2 might be the D (5 bases). The CDR3 totals 15 residues. CDR1 and CDR2 (germline): MDHEN, SYDVKM. V lost 7 bases and J lost 0, with 12 bases in between. The CDR3 DNA sequence: TGTGCCAGCACCGGGGATTTTACGAACACCGGGGAGCTGTTTTTT. This sequence encodes CASTGDFTNTGELFF.

This chain uses TRBV5-1 with TRBJ2-1, with D perhaps given as TRBD1 or TRBD2 (5 bases each). Germline V gene sequence: CDR1 SGHRS, CDR2 YFSETQ. Trimming cost V 4 bases and J 4 bases, with 21 bases left between them. The CDR3 sequence is 17 residues long. CDR3 residues: CASSDNRGVGVYNEQFF. CDR3 nucleotide sequence: TGCGCCAGCAGCGACAATAGGGGAGTTGGGGTATACAATGAGCAGTTCTTC.

The V gene is TRBV19, the J gene TRBJ2-3, with 7 positions matching TRBD1. J lost 1 base, V lost 2 bases, and 3 bases had no gene match. Germline lookup yields CDR1 LNHDA and CDR2 SQIVND (reference sequence). The CDR3 spans 15 residues. CDR3 protein: CASSIRDSRTDTQYF. The DNA of the CDR3 is TGTGCCAGTAGTATAAGGGACAGTCGCACAGATACGCAGTATTTT.

Details on this clone: A far larger clone differs by one base, so this is likely a read error. This chain uses TRBV6-1 with TRBJ2-2; 11 nucleotides agree with TRBD1. The germline V gene encodes CDR1 MNHNS and CDR2 SASEGT. The CDR3 length is 16 residues. Germline trimming cut 2 bases from V and 7 bases from J; bases unmatched to any gene: 6. The chain's CDR3 is CASSESGQGGYGELFF. The DNA for the CDR3 is TGTGCCAGCAGTGAATCGGGACAGGGGGGTTACGGGGAGCTGTTTTTT.

This clone has only a few counts. Other DNA sequences in the same sample also yield this CDR3. This chain links TRBV11-1 with TRBJ2-1; 14 bases fit TRBD2. The CDR3 length is 14 residues. Germline V gives CDR1 SGHAT, CDR2 FQDESV (reference sequence). The V gene end was trimmed by 5 bases and the J gene end by 10 bases; junction bases not matched to a gene: 4. The CDR3, as DNA: TGTGCCAGCAGCCGACTAGCGGGAGGGCCCGAGCAGTTCTTC. Translated, it gives CASSRLAGGPEQFF.

The chain recombines TRBV28 with TRBJ1-5, with TRBD1 identical over 9 bases. Trimming cost V 2 bases and J 9 bases; bases outside gene matches: 5. This CDR3 is 14 amino acids long. CDR1 and CDR2 from the germline V gene are MDHEN and SYDVKM. For the CDR3, the DNA is TGTGCCAGCAGTTTAGGGGACAGGGCGGGGCCCCAGCATTTT. Encoded protein: CASSLGDRAGPQHF.

V gene TRBV7-9 combines with J gene TRBJ2-1; 7 positions match TRBD2. CDR1 and CDR2 (germline): SEHNR, FQNEAQ (reference sequence). V lost 5 bases to trimming and J lost 8 bases; unmatched junction nucleotides: 9. This CDR3 spans 14 amino acids. CDR3 in DNA: TGTGCCAGCAGCCGAGCGGGGTCTCAGGATGAGCAGTTCTTC. Protein product: CASSRAGSQDEQFF.

The chain joins TRBV28 to TRBJ2-5; 7 nucleotides match TRBD1. J was trimmed by 2 bases and V by 6 bases; bases with no gene match: 6. Per the germline V gene, CDR1 is MDHEN and CDR2 is SYDVKM. The CDR3 has 14 amino acids. This CDR3 is CASRAGTAQETQYF. CDR3 sequence (DNA): TGTGCCAGCAGAGCCGGGACAGCACAAGAGACCCAGTACTTC.

About this clone: This may arise from a read error, as a much more abundant clone is one base away. The conserved phenylalanine or tryptophan is not found at the CDR3 terminus, so this likely reflects a read error. The rearrangement joins TRBV6-5 to TRBJ1-2; maybe TRBD1 (5 bases). Trimming cost V 6 bases and J 4 bases, with 12 bases left between them. Per the germline V gene, CDR1 is MNHEY and CDR2 is SVGAGI. The CDR3 runs to 13 residues. CDR3 sequence: CASSSREAYGYTL. The CDR3 DNA reads TGTGCCAGCAGCTCCAGGGAAGCCTATGGCTACACCTTA.

V is TRBV30 and J is TRBJ1-4; D is unresolved. The germline gives CDR1 GTSNPN, CDR2 SVGIG (reference sequence). V lost 1 base and J 8 bases, leaving 11 bases between the germline ends. CDR3 length: 13 amino acids. CDR3 coding DNA: TGTGCCTGGAGTGGCTACCAGAGAGAAAAACTGTTTTTT. Amino acid sequence: CAWSGYQREKLFF.

This clone was counted a single time. Additional DNA sequences in this sample encode the identical CDR3. DNA for the CDR3: TGTGCCTGGAGTAGAGACAGGGGGCTCTACGAGCAGTACTTC. Its translation: CAWSRDRGLYEQYF. The rearrangement links TRBV30 to TRBJ2-7, with 10 bases matching TRBD1. The ends lost 2 bases at V and 3 bases at J; junction bases unmatched: 4. CDR1 and CDR2 from the germline V gene are GTSNPN and SVGIG (reference sequence). The CDR3 consists of 14 residues. Using reference TRBV30 and TRBJ2-7 for the parts outside the CDR3, the full variable domain is SQTIHQWPATLVQPVGSPLSLECTVEGTSNPNLYWYRQAAGRGLQLLFYSVGIGQISSEVPQNLSASRPQDRQFILSSKKLLLSDSGFYLCAWSRDRGLYEQYFGPGTRLTVT.

On this clone: A much more abundant neighbour one base away suggests this may be a read error. The sample carries other DNA sequences with the same CDR3. The chain has TRBV30 and TRBJ2-3; TRBD2 matches at 9 bases. The CDR3 loop spans 16 amino acids. Germline CDR1 is GTSNPN and CDR2 is SVGIG (reference sequence). CDR3: CAWSVVRGRASDTQYF. CDR3 bases: TGTGCCTGGAGTGTGGTCCGCGGGAGGGCCTCAGATACGCAGTACTTT.

The chain combines TRBV6-1 with TRBJ2-7, with D perhaps matching TRBD2 (7 bases). The CDR3 loop spans 14 amino acids. CDR1 MNHNS and CDR2 SASEGT come from the germline V gene. Trimming removed 4 bases from V and 7 bases from J, with 17 bases in between. CDR3 protein: CASSVNRGAREQYF. The CDR3 coding sequence is TGTGCCAGCAGTGTAAATCGGGGGGCGCGAGAGCAGTACTTC.

CDR3 coding DNA: TGCGCCAGCAGCTACGCTCCGGGACAGGGCGGTGAAAAACTGTTTTTT. The encoded protein is CASSYAPGQGGEKLFF. The chain recombines TRBV4-1 with TRBJ1-4, with 9 positions matching TRBD1. CDR3 length: 16 amino acids. The germline V gene encodes CDR1 MGHRA and CDR2 YSYEKL. The V and J ends lost 5 bases and 7 bases, in that order; junction bases with no gene match: 11.

This clone came up many times. Different DNA sequences within this sample yield the same CDR3. The gene calls are TRBV7-9 and TRBJ1-3; no clear D. Germline V gene sequence: CDR1 SEHNR, CDR2 FQNEAQ (reference sequence). Trimming cost V 1 base and J 1 base, with 5 bases left between them. The CDR3 extends over 14 amino acids. The CDR3 DNA follows: TGTGCCAGCAGCTTAGGAGGTTCTGGAAACACCATATATTTT. This encodes CASSLGGSGNTIYF. Full variable domain (rest looked up from reference TRBV7-9 and TRBJ1-3): DTGVSQNPRHKITKRGQNVTFRCDPISEHNRLYWYRQTLGQGPEFLTYFQNEAQLEKSRLLSDRFSAERPKGSFSTLEIQRTEQGDSAMYLCASSLGGSGNTIYFGEGSWLTVV.

This clone appeared a few times. V is TRBV18 and J is TRBJ1-2; weak D call: TRBD1 (5 bases). This CDR3 is built from 15 residues. Trimming stripped 2 bases from V and 0 bases from J, with 10 bases between. Germline assignment: CDR1 KGHSH and CDR2 LQKENI. CDR3 coding DNA: TGTGCCAGCTCACCAGAGGCAGGGACTAACTATGGCTACACCTTC. Translation gives CASSPEAGTNYGYTF.

This chain connects TRBV4-2 to TRBJ2-7; the match to TRBD2 covers 11 bases. Germline trimming cut 1 base from V and 2 bases from J; bases unmatched to any gene: 16. The CDR3 runs to 20 residues. Germline lookup yields CDR1 LGHNA and CDR2 YNFKEQ. The CDR3 region is CASSQGLGTSGSPSTYEQYF. DNA for the CDR3: TGTGCCAGCAGCCAAGGATTAGGAACTAGCGGGAGCCCCTCTACCTACGAGCAGTACTTC.

The gene calls are TRBV28 and TRBJ2-7, with 11 bases identical to TRBD1. Germline CDR1 reads MDHEN; CDR2 reads SYDVKM. V lost 7 bases and J lost 6; bases outside the gene matches: 11. The CDR3 runs to 15 residues. CDR3 bases: TGTGCCAGCATTCCTCTACCGGGACAGGGGGGCGAGCAGTACTTC. The encoded protein is CASIPLPGQGGEQYF.

V gene TRBV7-6 combines with J gene TRBJ2-1; D is uncertain. This CDR3 has 13 amino acids. Trimming stripped 1 base from V and 4 bases from J, with 5 bases between. Germline values: CDR1 SGHVS, CDR2 FNYEAQ. The CDR3 region is CASSLGQYNEQFF. The CDR3 region has the DNA TGTGCCAGCAGCTTAGGGCAATACAATGAGCAGTTCTTC.

This clone was counted a single time. This sequence joins TRBV7-2 and TRBJ2-2; D is ambiguous. The CDR3 runs 13 residues. Trimming left V 4 bases short and J 2 bases short, with 5 bases between. The V gene's germline CDR1 is SGHTA and CDR2 FQGNSA. CDR3 sequence reads: CASSSTNTGELFF. The CDR3 DNA sequence: TGTGCCAGCAGCTCAACCAACACCGGGGAGCTGTTTTTT.

This clone has only a few counts. The chain employs TRBV28 and TRBJ1-3; perhaps TRBD1 as D (5 bases). Trimming took off 1 base at V and 0 bases at J, with 10 bases between the two ends. The CDR3 runs to 16 residues. The germline CDR1 and CDR2 sequences are MDHEN and SYDVKM. The CDR3 loop is CASSLYGGNSGNTIYF. Here the CDR3 DNA reads TGTGCCAGCAGTTTATATGGGGGGAACTCTGGAAACACCATATATTTT.

There are a few counts of this clone. The V gene is TRBV30, the J gene TRBJ2-2; D might be TRBD2 (5 bases). In germline, CDR1 is GTSNPN, CDR2 SVGIG (reference sequence). The CDR3 length is 16 residues. V was shortened by 7 bases and J by 1 base, with 19 bases between the two germline ends. The CDR3 sequence: CASIRGRAGNTGELFF. For the CDR3, the DNA is TGTGCCTCAATTCGGGGTCGGGCGGGGAACACCGGGGAGCTGTTTTTT.

The chain recombines TRBV6-1 with TRBJ2-7; 10 nucleotides agree with TRBD2. The CDR3 length is 14 residues. Germline values: CDR1 MNHNS, CDR2 SASEGT. Trimming removed 3 bases from V and 3 bases from J; junction bases left unmatched: 2. CDR3 sequence (DNA): TGTGCCAGCAGTGAGGGGACTAGCGTCTACGAGCAGTACTTC. Its translation is CASSEGTSVYEQYF.

The V and J genes are TRBV14 and TRBJ2-4, with TRBD2 matching over 15 bases. Germline trimming cut 3 bases from V and 6 bases from J; bases unmatched to any gene: 12. Germline lookup yields CDR1 SGHDN and CDR2 FVKESK. CDR3 length: 19 amino acids. CDR3 protein: CASSQRTSGRATRRNIQYF. CDR3 bases: TGTGCCAGCAGCCAGAGGACTAGCGGGAGGGCCACAAGGAGAAACATTCAGTACTTC.

Comments on this clone: Being one base from a much bigger clone, this may be a read error. The rearrangement joins TRBV7-3 to TRBJ2-7; 9 positions match TRBD2. CDR1 SGHTA and CDR2 FQGTGA come from the germline V gene. The CDR3 covers 14 residues. Unmatched junction bases numbered 2, after V lost 0 bases and J lost 5 bases. CDR3 protein: CASSLTSGSHEQYF. The DNA of the CDR3 is TGTGCCAGCAGCTTAACTAGCGGGAGCCACGAGCAGTACTTC.

About this clone itself: Since a far larger clone is one base different, this is likely a read error. The chain couples TRBV7-2 to TRBJ1-3; unclear D gene. CDR1 and CDR2 from the germline V gene are SGHTA and FQGNSA. The CDR3 loop spans 16 amino acids. Deletions cut 5 bases from V and 2 bases from J, with 16 bases between. CDR3 DNA: TGTGCCAGCAGCAGGGAGGGCAGCAACCCTGGAAACACCATATATTTT. As protein: CASSREGSNPGNTIYF.